This T cell receptor beta chain is drawn from a study of STAT5B mutations in CD4+ large granular lymphocyte leukemia. Study summary: Among healthy donors, a particular HLA allele went with more CDR3 'QG' motifs. General observations from the study: Main leukemic clonotypes were patient-specific, but approximately 27% appeared at low frequency elsewhere.

Assay used: immunoSEQ multiplex PCR; TCRdb lists only in-frame clones, some missing. The repertoire holds about 48,000 clones, around 70% seen once, with 1.5% to 1.9% in the top ten. Of note for this clone: Its specificity is not known.

The sample was CD4+ T cells from blood buffy coats. The origin of this receptor is a human donor in good health.

CDR3: CATSRKTGFPETQYF. The CDR3 DNA is TGTGCCACCAGCAGAAAGACAGGGTTTCCGGAGACCCAGTACTTC. This chain joins TRBV15 and TRBJ2-5, with 7 bases matching TRBD1. The CDR3 consists of 15 residues. The ends lost 2 bases at V and 5 bases at J; junction bases unmatched: 8. Germline values: CDR1 LNHNV, CDR2 YYDKDF (reference sequence).